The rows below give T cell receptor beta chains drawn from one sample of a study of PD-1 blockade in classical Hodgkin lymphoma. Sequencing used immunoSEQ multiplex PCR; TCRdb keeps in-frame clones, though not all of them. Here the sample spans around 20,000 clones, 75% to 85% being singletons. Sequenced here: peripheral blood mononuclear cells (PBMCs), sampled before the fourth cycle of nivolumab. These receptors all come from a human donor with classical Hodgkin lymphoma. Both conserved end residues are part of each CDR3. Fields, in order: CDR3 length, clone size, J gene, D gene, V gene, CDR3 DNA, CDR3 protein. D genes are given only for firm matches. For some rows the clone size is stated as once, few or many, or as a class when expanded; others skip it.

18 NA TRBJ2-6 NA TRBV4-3 TGCGCCAGCAAGAGAGGTTTAGCGGAATACTCTGGGGCCAACGTCCTGACTTTC CASKRGLAEYSGANVLTF
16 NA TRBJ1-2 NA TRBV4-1 TGCGCCAGCAGCCCCACTTCGGGACCCAGGGGCTATGGCTACACCTTC CASSPTSGPRGYGYTF
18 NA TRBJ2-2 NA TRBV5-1 TGCGCCAGCAGCTTGGGTAGGGTTGTGATTAGGAACACCGGGGAGCTGTTTTTT CASSLGRVVIRNTGELFF
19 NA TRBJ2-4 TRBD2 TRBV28 TGTGCCAGCAGTACTTCTAGCGGGCGGAAATTCCTAGCCAAAAACATTCAGTACTTC CASSTSSGRKFLAKNIQYF
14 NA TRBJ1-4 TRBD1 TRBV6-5 TGTGCCAGCAGCTGGACAGGGGGTAATGAAAAACTGTTTTTT CASSWTGGNEKLFF
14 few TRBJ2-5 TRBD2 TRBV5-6 TGTGCCAGCAGCGGAGGACTAGCGGGAGAGACCCAGTACTTC CASSGGLAGETQYF
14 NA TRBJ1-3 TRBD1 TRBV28 TGTGCCAGCAGCCAAGACAGGGGACGAAACACCATATATTTT CASSQDRGRNTIYF
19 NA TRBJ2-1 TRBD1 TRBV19 TGTGCCAGTAGTATAAGGGGACAGGGTCGGGAAGGGAACCACAATGAGCAGTTCTTC CASSIRGQGREGNHNEQFF
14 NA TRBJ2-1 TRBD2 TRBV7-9 TGTGCCAGCGGTAAGATGGCGGGGGACAATGAGCAGTTCTTC CASGKMAGDNEQFF
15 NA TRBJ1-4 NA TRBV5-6 TGTGCCAGCAGCTTGGCCTCACACGTTAATGAAAAACTGTTTTTT CASSLASHVNEKLFF
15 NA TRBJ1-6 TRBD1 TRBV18 TGTGCCAGCTCTTCGGGACAGAGAAATAATTCACCCCTCCACTTT CASSSGQRNNSPLHF
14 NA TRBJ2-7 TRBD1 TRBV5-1 TGCGCCAGCAGCTTGACACAGGGGGCCAACGAGCAGTACTTC CASSLTQGANEQYF
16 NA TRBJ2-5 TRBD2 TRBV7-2 TGTGCCAGCAGCAATAGCGGGGGAGGCCCACAAGAGACCCAGTACTTC CASSNSGGGPQETQYF
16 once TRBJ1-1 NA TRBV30 TGTGCCTGGAGTGCTAAGCCATCCAGGGCGGACGCTGAAGCTTTCTTT CAWSAKPSRADAEAFF
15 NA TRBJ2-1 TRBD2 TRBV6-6 TGTGCCAGCATTTCTATCCGGGAGGGTACTAATGAGCAGTTCTTC CASISIREGTNEQFF
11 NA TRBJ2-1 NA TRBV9 TGTGCCAGCAGCCCCGGGTACGGTGAGTTCTTC CASSPGYGEFF
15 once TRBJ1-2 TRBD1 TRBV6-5 TGTGCCAGCAGTTATGGGGACAGGTTAAACTATGGCTACACCTTC CASSYGDRLNYGYTF
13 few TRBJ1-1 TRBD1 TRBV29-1 TGCAGCGAATCCGGGACAGCGAACACTGAAGCTTTCTTT CSESGTANTEAFF
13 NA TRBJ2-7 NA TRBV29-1 TGCAGCGTTGATGGGGGCAGGGGCTACGAGCAGTACTTC CSVDGGRGYEQYF
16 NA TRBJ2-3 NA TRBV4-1 TGCGCCAGCAGTCTTGACACCGGGGGAATCACAGATACGCAGTATTTT CASSLDTGGITDTQYF
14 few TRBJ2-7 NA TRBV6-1 TGTGCCAGCAGGATAGGGACGGTATCCTACGAGCAGTACTTC CASRIGTVSYEQYF
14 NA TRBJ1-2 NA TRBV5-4 TGTGCCAGCAGCTTGGAGGGAGGCCACTATGGCTACACCTTC CASSLEGGHYGYTF
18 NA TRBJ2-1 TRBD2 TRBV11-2 TGTGCCAGCAGCCCGGGACTAGCGGGGACTCGGTCCTACAATGAGCAGTTCTTC CASSPGLAGTRSYNEQFF
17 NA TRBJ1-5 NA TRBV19 TGTGCCAGTAGTTCCTCGGACGGATACGGTAGCAATCAGCCCCAGCATTTT CASSSSDGYGSNQPQHF
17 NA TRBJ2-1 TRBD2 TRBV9 TGTGCCAGCAGCGTAGTTCTTCCGGGGGGCTCCTACAATGAGCAGTTCTTC CASSVVLPGGSYNEQFF
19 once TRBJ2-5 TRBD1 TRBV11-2 TGTGCCAGCAGCTACAACAGGGGTTTTAGGGGGCACCACCAAGAGACCCAGTACTTC CASSYNRGFRGHHQETQYF
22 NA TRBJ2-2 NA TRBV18 TGTGCCAGCTCACCCCTGGGCGCGGCGGGGCGTCGGGGCAATTATAACACCGGGGAGCTGTTTTTT CASSPLGAAGRRGNYNTGELFF
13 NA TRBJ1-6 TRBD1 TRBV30 TGTGCCTGTATCCGGGACAGTAATTCACCCCTCCACTTT CACIRDSNSPLHF